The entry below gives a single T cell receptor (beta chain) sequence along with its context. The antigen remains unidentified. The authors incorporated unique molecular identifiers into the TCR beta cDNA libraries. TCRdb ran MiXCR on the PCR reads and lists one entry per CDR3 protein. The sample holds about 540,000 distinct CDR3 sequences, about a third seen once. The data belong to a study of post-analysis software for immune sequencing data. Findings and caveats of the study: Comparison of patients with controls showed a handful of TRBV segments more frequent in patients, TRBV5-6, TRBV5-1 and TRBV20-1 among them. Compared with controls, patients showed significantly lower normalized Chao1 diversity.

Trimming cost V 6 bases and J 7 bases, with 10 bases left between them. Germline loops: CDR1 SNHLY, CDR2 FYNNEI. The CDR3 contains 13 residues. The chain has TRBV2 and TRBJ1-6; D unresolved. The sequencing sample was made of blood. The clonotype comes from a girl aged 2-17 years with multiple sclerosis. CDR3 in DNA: TGTGCCAGCAGAGCCACGTGGAATTCACCCCTCCACTTT. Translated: CASRATWNSPLHF.